These 27 T cell receptor beta chains were sequenced from one sample in a study of blood T cell repertoires in COVID-19. Produced via immunoSEQ multiplex PCR; TCRdb's table is partial and in-frame only. The table shows around 160,000 clones, with over 85% occurring only once. Sequenced sample: peripheral blood. The receptors derive from a woman in her sixties with COVID-19, enrolled during active disease.

This clone was seen only once. The chain has TRBV4-3 and TRBJ1-2; no clear D. This CDR3 comprises 14 residues. V lost 6 bases and J lost 8, with 19 bases in between. CDR1 is LGHNA and CDR2 is YSLEER in the germline V gene. This CDR3 is CASRTDINYVGYTF. Here the CDR3 DNA reads TGCGCCAGCAGGACGGATATTAACTATGTCGGCTACACCTTC.

As to this clone: The same CDR3 arises from other DNA sequences in this sample as well. The chain employs TRBV6-6 and TRBJ1-1; the D is unclear. The CDR3 covers 14 residues. The V end lost 2 bases, the J end lost 1 base, and 8 bases lay between the germline ends. Germline V gene data show CDR1 as MNHNY and CDR2 as SVGAGI (reference sequence). The CDR3 nucleotides are TGTGCCAGCAGTTACCCTGAACAGAACACTGAAGCTTTCTTT. Protein: CASSYPEQNTEAFF.

The count of this clone is one. This chain links TRBV11-2 with TRBJ2-5, with D tentatively TRBD1 (6 bases). Trimming cost V 2 bases and J 5 bases, with 12 bases left between them. CDR1 and CDR2 (germline): SGHAT, FQNNGV. CDR3 size: 14 residues. This CDR3 reads CASSLRGGFETQYF. The CDR3 DNA sequence: TGTGCCAGCAGCTTAAGAGGGGGTTTTGAGACCCAGTACTTC.

The chain employs TRBV4-3 and TRBJ1-2; the match to TRBD1 covers 7 bases. CDR3 length: 16 residues. Looked up from germline, CDR1 is LGHNA and CDR2 is YSLEER. Unmatched junction bases numbered 7, after V lost 1 base and J lost 2 bases. CDR3 nucleotide sequence: TGCGCCAGCAGCCAAGTACCGACAGGGACCAACTATGGCTACACCTTC. Residues: CASSQVPTGTNYGYTF.

The V gene is TRBV21-1, the J gene TRBJ1-6; the table assigns TRBD1, which was not confirmed against the DNA. TRBV21-1 is termed a pseudogene. The CDR3 loop spans 17 amino acids. CDR3 coding DNA: TGTGCCAGCAGCAAAGGGGGCGTGACTGATGTTAATTCACCCCTCCACTTT. Protein product: CASSKGGVTDVNSPLHF.

J is TRBJ2-1 and V is TRBV2, with TRBD2 as a possible D gene (6 bases). The germline gives CDR1 SNHLY, CDR2 FYNNEI. The CDR3 runs to 14 residues. Trimming shortened V by 7 bases and J by 2 bases, and 12 bases separated the two germline ends. In nucleotides, the CDR3 is TGTGCCAGCATACTAGCAGTCGCCTACAATGAGCAGTTCTTC. Its protein is CASILAVAYNEQFF.

The chain recombines TRBV7-2 with TRBJ2-7; possible D gene TRBD1, 6 bases. There are 12 residues in the CDR3. Germline CDR1 is SGHTA and CDR2 is FQGNSA. V gave up 9 bases and J gave up 1 base, with 10 bases separating them. The DNA for the CDR3 is TGTGCCAGTACCGGGACATCCTACGAGCAGTACTTC. Translating gives CASTGTSYEQYF.

This clone came up a few times. The chain employs TRBV9 and TRBJ2-4, with 14 bases lining up with TRBD2. Germline CDR1 is SGDLS and CDR2 is YYNGEE. V gave up 4 bases and J gave up 8 bases; unmatched junction bases: 11. The CDR3 loop spans 17 amino acids. CDR3 coding DNA: TGTGCCAGCAGCCGAAGGACTAGCGGGGGGTCCGGGGACATTCAGTACTTC. This sequence encodes CASSRRTSGGSGDIQYF.

The V gene is TRBV6-2 or TRBV6-3, the J gene TRBJ2-7, with TRBD1 as a possible D gene (6 bases). In germline, CDR1 is MNHEY, CDR2 SVGEGT. V lost 6 bases, J lost 5 bases, and 17 bases lay in between. This CDR3 contains 14 residues. The CDR3 is CASRPTGFRDEQYF. CDR3 in DNA: TGTGCCAGCAGGCCTACAGGGTTCCGGGACGAGCAGTACTTC.

V usage is TRBV4-3 and J usage is TRBJ1-6; D gene uncertain. Per germline, CDR1 LGHNA and CDR2 YSLEER. This CDR3 spans 15 amino acids. V lost 0 bases, J lost 5 bases, and 8 bases lay in between. CDR3 coding DNA: TGCGCCAGCAGCCAAGATCGGGAGAATAATTCACCCCTCCACTTT. Translation: CASSQDRENNSPLHF.

The chain couples TRBV5-1 to TRBJ1-1, with TRBD1 matching over 11 bases. Germline CDR1 is SGHRS and CDR2 is YFSETQ. V lost 4 bases and J lost 4; bases outside the gene matches: 6. This CDR3 region has 15 residues. CDR3: CASSRTGTGGTEAFF. CDR3 in DNA: TGCGCCAGCAGCAGAACCGGGACAGGGGGCACTGAAGCTTTCTTT.

The chain links TRBV15 to TRBJ1-5; 9 bases align to TRBD1. Germline V gene sequence: CDR1 LNHNV, CDR2 YYDKDF (reference sequence). CDR3 length: 15 residues. V was pared by 5 bases and J by 10 bases, with 12 bases of the junction left unmatched. The DNA for the CDR3 is TGTGCCACCAGCGAAAGCAGGACAGGGGAGGACCCCCAGCATTTT. Protein sequence: CATSESRTGEDPQHF.

The chain joins TRBV4-2 to TRBJ1-2, with D possibly TRBD1 on 5 matching bases. The CDR3 contains 14 residues. CDR1 is LGHNA and CDR2 is YNFKEQ in the germline V gene. The germline V and J ends were trimmed by 2 bases and 4 bases, with 11 bases remaining between them. The CDR3 reads CASSQSPDSYGYTF. CDR3 DNA sequence: TGTGCCAGCAGCCAATCTCCCGACAGCTATGGCTACACCTTC.

This clone is labeled medium-sized. The chain links TRBV7-8 to TRBJ1-2; possibly TRBD1 for D (6 bases). The germline V gene has CDR1 SGHVS and CDR2 FQNEAQ. V was shortened by 2 bases and J by 7 bases, with 11 bases between the two germline ends. This CDR3 has 13 amino acids. CDR3 nucleotide sequence: TGTGCCAGCAGCTTATCAGGGGAAGGTGGCTACACCTTC. This sequence encodes CASSLSGEGGYTF.

The chain has TRBV6-5 and TRBJ1-2, with a possible D match to TRBD1 (5 bases). Trimming left V 7 bases short and J 13 bases short, with 19 bases between. Germline V gene data show CDR1 as MNHEY and CDR2 as SVGAGI. The CDR3 has 12 residues. This CDR3 reads CASKGTLTLSTF. The CDR3 DNA follows: TGTGCCAGCAAAGGGACTCTCACCCTCTCCACCTTC.

The rearrangement joins TRBV7-6 to TRBJ1-6; a possible D gene is TRBD1 (6 bases). Germline-derived CDR1 and CDR2 are SGHVS and FNYEAQ. V was cut by 2 bases and J by 5 bases, with 13 bases left in between. CDR3 length equals 16 residues. DNA of the CDR3: TGTGCCAGCAGCTTATCCGGACAGCCAGATAATTCACCCCTCCACTTT. It translates to CASSLSGQPDNSPLHF.

V is TRBV6-2 or TRBV6-3 and J is TRBJ2-1; 9 bases line up with TRBD2. The V segment lost 6 bases and the J segment 2 bases; nucleotides outside the gene matches: 8. Germline V gene lookup returns CDR1 MNHEY and CDR2 SVGEGT. This CDR3 has 16 amino acids. The CDR3 protein is CASSRTTSGPYNEQFF. The DNA of the CDR3 is TGTGCCAGCAGCCGCACTACTAGCGGGCCCTACAATGAGCAGTTCTTC.

The J gene is TRBJ1-1, the V gene TRBV5-5; D is unresolved. The CDR3 is 12 residues long. Trimming cost V 4 bases and J 6 bases, with 10 bases left between them. From germline, CDR1 is SGHKS and CDR2 YYEKEE (reference sequence). CDR3 nucleotide sequence: TGTGCCAGCAGCGGGGAGGGCCCTGAAGCTTTCTTT. Translation: CASSGEGPEAFF.

The V call is TRBV19, the J call TRBJ1-5; TRBD1 matches 8 bases. V gave up 2 bases and J gave up 3 bases; unmatched junction bases: 0. The germline V gene encodes CDR1 LNHDA and CDR2 SQIVND (reference sequence). The CDR3 runs 14 residues. The CDR3, as DNA: TGTGCCAGTAGTATACAGGGGGCCAATCAGCCCCAGCATTTT. The encoded protein is CASSIQGANQPQHF.

V and J are TRBV3-1 (or the pseudogene TRBV3-2) and TRBJ1-5, with TRBD1 as a possible D gene (6 bases). Trimming cost V 1 base and J 7 bases, with 14 bases left between them. The CDR3 covers 15 residues. Germline V gives CDR1 LGHDT, CDR2 YNNKEL (reference sequence). CDR3 region: CASSQGSQGFQPQHF. The CDR3 nucleotides read TGTGCCAGCAGCCAAGGTTCACAGGGTTTCCAGCCCCAGCATTTT.

V gene TRBV5-1 combines with J gene TRBJ2-1, with TRBD2 identical over 9 bases. CDR3 length: 16 amino acids. V trimming: 0 bases; J trimming: 6 bases; junction bases outside the gene matches: 7. CDR1 and CDR2 from the germline V gene are SGHRS and YFSETQ. The CDR3 region has the DNA TGCGCCAGCAGCTTGGCTTGGCGGGGGGGCCCCAATGAGCAGTTCTTC. Translated, it gives CASSLAWRGGPNEQFF.

V and J are TRBV2 and TRBJ1-2, with 7 bases that match TRBD1. V lost 8 bases and J lost 4; bases outside the gene matches: 4. The CDR3 has 12 amino acids. Per germline, CDR1 SNHLY and CDR2 FYNNEI. The CDR3 loop reads CASQGEIYGYTF. DNA of the CDR3: TGTGCCAGCCAGGGGGAAATCTATGGCTACACCTTC.

V gene TRBV5-6 combines with J gene TRBJ2-2; 8 bases line up with TRBD1. CDR1 is SGHDT and CDR2 is YYEEEE in the germline V gene. The V and J ends lost 0 bases and 3 bases, in that order; junction bases with no gene match: 4. The CDR3 has 16 amino acids. The CDR3 sequence: CASSLGQGTYTGELFF. CDR3 DNA: TGTGCCAGCAGCTTGGGACAGGGGACTTACACCGGGGAGCTGTTTTTT.

The chain combines TRBV6-5 with TRBJ2-2; D gene uncertain. Germline assignment: CDR1 MNHEY and CDR2 SVGAGI. CDR3 length equals 15 residues. Trimming took off 6 bases at V and 3 bases at J, with 14 bases between the two ends. CDR3 region: CASRGADRDTGELFF. The CDR3 nucleotides are TGTGCCAGCAGAGGAGCCGACCGGGACACCGGGGAGCTGTTTTTT.

The V and J genes are TRBV29-1 and TRBJ1-2, with a weak D call TRBD1 (6 bases). The CDR3 is 12 residues long. Germline V lookup: CDR1 SQVTM, CDR2 ANQGSEA. Deletions cut 4 bases from V and 8 bases from J, with 14 bases between. DNA for the CDR3: TGCAGCGTTGGTGACAGGCTCGCCGGCTACACCTTC. This codes for CSVGDRLAGYTF.

The chain uses TRBV18 and TRBJ2-3, with 12 positions matching TRBD1. The V segment lost 3 bases and the J segment 1 base; nucleotides outside the gene matches: 2. The CDR3 sequence is 16 residues long. Germline loops: CDR1 KGHSH, CDR2 LQKENI. The CDR3 loop reads CASSPGQGARTDTQYF. CDR3 DNA: TGTGCCAGCTCACCGGGACAGGGGGCCCGCACAGATACGCAGTATTTT.

The V and J genes are TRBV6-2 or TRBV6-3 and TRBJ1-2, with 10 nucleotides matching TRBD1. V gave up 2 bases and J gave up 3 bases; unmatched junction bases: 3. Germline V gives CDR1 MNHEY, CDR2 SVGEGT. This CDR3 is built from 15 residues. This chain's CDR3 is CASSYGDRGHYGYTF. The CDR3 DNA reads TGTGCCAGCAGTTACGGGGACAGGGGACACTATGGCTACACCTTC.